The 4 T cell receptor beta chains below come from one sample, sequenced in a study of T cells in localized non-small cell lung cancer. Profiling relied on immunoSEQ multiplex PCR, and the TCRdb table lists in-frame clones only, not all of them. Among 65,000 to 95,000 clones listed, 60% to 85% were seen once. The sample was PBMCs, taken before any cancer treatment. The source of these receptors is a man aged 35-69 years with stage II squamous cell lung carcinoma.

The V and J genes are TRBV19 and TRBJ1-1, with 8 bases fitting TRBD1. This CDR3 has 14 residues. Unmatched junction bases numbered 3, after V lost 6 bases and J lost 0 bases. Looked up from germline, CDR1 is LNHDA and CDR2 is SQIVND (reference sequence). The CDR3 DNA sequence: TGTGCCAGTAGGCGGACAGGGATGAACACTGAAGCTTTCTTT. This codes for CASRRTGMNTEAFF.

The genes are TRBV4-1 and TRBJ2-5; TRBD2 agrees at 8 bases. The germline gives CDR1 MGHRA, CDR2 YSYEKL. This CDR3 has 16 amino acids. The junction had 4 bases not matched to a gene; V was cut back by 0 bases and J by 1 base. The CDR3 coding sequence is TGCGCCAGCAGCCAAGAAGCTACTAGCGGCCAAGAGACCCAGTACTTC. The encoded protein is CASSQEATSGQETQYF.

The CDR3 sequence: CASSLDSGSFLGGELFF. The CDR3 nucleotides are TGTGCCAGCAGCTTAGACTCGGGCAGTTTCTTAGGAGGGGAGCTGTTTTTT. The V gene is TRBV7-6, the J gene TRBJ2-2; D remains ambiguous. Trimming shortened V by 1 base and J by 8 bases, and 20 bases separated the two germline ends. The CDR3 contains 17 residues. The germline gives CDR1 SGHVS, CDR2 FNYEAQ.

This sequence joins TRBV10-2 and TRBJ1-2; 7 positions agree with TRBD1. This CDR3 has 12 residues. V shed 6 bases, J shed 7 bases, and the junction held 5 bases outside the gene matches. Germline V gene sequence: CDR1 WSHSY, CDR2 SAAADI. The CDR3 loop is CASSRDSGGYTF. The DNA of the CDR3 is TGCGCCAGCAGCCGGGACAGCGGTGGCTACACCTTC.